The clone carrying this T cell receptor beta chain was counted ten times or more. Antigen specificity is unknown. There are 14 residues in the CDR3. V lost 5 bases to trimming and J lost 6 bases, with 17 bases between them. This sample was included in a study of response to subunit inactivated influenza vaccine. Study findings and constraints: Researchers suggested that each seasonal influenza vaccination recruits few new T cells.

TCRdb re-called the RT-PCR reads with MiXCR, one entry per CDR3 protein. The profile covers 500,000 to 600,000 distinct CDR3 sequences, with 6% to 9% appearing a single time and over 10% taken by the ten largest. This specimen was PBMCs from blood, taken approximately 25 months after vaccination. This chain joins TRBV12-3 or TRBV12-4 and TRBJ2-7, with a weak D call TRBD1 (6 bases). This receptor was identified in a man aged 50-75 years who received an inactivated influenza vaccine. The CDR3 spells CASSPLLAGVEQYF. DNA for the CDR3: TGTGCCAGCAGTCCTCTACTGGCAGGGGTCGAGCAGTACTTC.